The T cell receptor beta chain under discussion was sequenced for a study of kidney transplant recipient with SARS-CoV-2 infection (dated by TCRdb to about 2021). Sequences GTSNPN (CDR1) and SVGIG (CDR2) are obtained from the germline V gene (reference sequence). The CDR3 spans 13 residues, from the cysteine through the phenylalanine. The DNA shown is the 39-base CDR3, in frame from base 1. The data were produced on an Illumina MiSeq. Profiling of the peripheral T cell repertoire targeted human TCRbeta genes. In the authors' own workflow: Beta-binomial modelling was used to test for differences in clonotype abundance while accounting for variability over time. Expanded clonotypes were checked against the ImmuneCODE reference database of SARS-CoV-2-associated TCRs and mapped to regions of the viral genome. Additional repertoire analyses examined TRBV gene usage, CDR3 length, CDR3 amino acid overlap between time points, distributions of clonotype abundance, and Jaccard similarity. The public reads were reanalyzed by TCRdb: fastp trimming at Q25, MiXCR alignment, in-frame beta chains only. Rows with a matching CDR3 protein are joined into one entry that keeps the most common DNA and genes. TCRdb's processing, not the authors', yielded these V and J calls. This sample has some 220,000 distinct CDR3 sequences in its table, and under 30% of those were observed once. The top ten hold less than 8.5% of the sample.

As for this clonotype: Its antigen is currently not known. The junction shows a germline mismatch at one end, possibly a read error.

The sample's time point, from its label and the paper: pre-pandemic baseline sample and day 111 after first positive SARS-CoV-2 test. The sequence links TRBV30 to TRBJ1-1; the D gene is perhaps TRBD1, on 6 matching bases. The sequencing here drew on a blood sample, taken at baseline and on approximately day 120 from a kidney transplant recipient. This TCR was recovered from a male patient aged 25 to 39 who had COVID-19 and was a kidney transplant recipient. Some T cells present after a transplant may be cells of the graft donor. The CDR3 in this case is CVWGPRPYTEAFF. The nucleotide sequence reads as follows: TGTGTCTGGGGGCCACGGCCGTACACTGAAGCTTTCTTT.